This T cell receptor beta chain stems from a study of shared clonotypes between healthy human individuals. The repertoire was sequenced with immunoSEQ multiplex PCR; TCRdb's copy has only in-frame clones and lacks some. The sample includes roughly 500,000 clones, 75% to 85% of them seen just once. General observations from the study: Sharing of clonotypes among donors was expected to vary with sequencing depth.

As concerns this clone: Its target is not known.

V dropped 0 bases and J dropped 8 bases, with 18 bases sitting between them. Germline loops: CDR1 SGHRS, CDR2 YFSETQ. The CDR3 has 15 residues. Within Nashville, Tennessee resided all donors, each a Caucasian adult. The sample comprised PBMCs. The chain uses TRBV5-1 and TRBJ2-7, with D perhaps being TRBD1 or TRBD2 (6 bases each). The receptor comes from a woman aged 35 to 49 in good health. Some clones in this sample may be carry-over from other donors' samples. CDR3 protein: CASSLAGAGNLQQYF. The CDR3 bases are TGCGCCAGCAGCTTGGCAGGGGCGGGAAATTTACAGCAGTACTTC.